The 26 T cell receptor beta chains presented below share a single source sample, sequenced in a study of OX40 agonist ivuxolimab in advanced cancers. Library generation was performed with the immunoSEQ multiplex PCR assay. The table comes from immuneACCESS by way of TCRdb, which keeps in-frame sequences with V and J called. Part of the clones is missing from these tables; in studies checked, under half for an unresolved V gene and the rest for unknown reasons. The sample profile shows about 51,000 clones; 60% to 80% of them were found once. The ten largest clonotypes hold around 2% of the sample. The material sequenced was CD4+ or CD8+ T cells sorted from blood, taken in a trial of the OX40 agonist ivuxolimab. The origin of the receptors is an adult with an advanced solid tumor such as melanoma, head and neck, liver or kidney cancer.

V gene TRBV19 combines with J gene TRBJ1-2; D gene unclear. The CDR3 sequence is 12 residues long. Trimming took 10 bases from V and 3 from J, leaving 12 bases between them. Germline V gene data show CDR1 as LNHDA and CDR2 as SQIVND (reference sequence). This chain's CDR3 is CATTNLHYGYTF. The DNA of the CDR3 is TGTGCCACCACGAACCTCCACTATGGCTACACCTTC.

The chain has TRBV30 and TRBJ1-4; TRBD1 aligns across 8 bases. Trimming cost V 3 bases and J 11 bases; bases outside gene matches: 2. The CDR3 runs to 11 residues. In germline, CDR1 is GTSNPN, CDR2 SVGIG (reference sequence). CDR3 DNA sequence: TGTGCCTGGAGGGACAGGGTTAAACTGTTTTTT. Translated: CAWRDRVKLFF.

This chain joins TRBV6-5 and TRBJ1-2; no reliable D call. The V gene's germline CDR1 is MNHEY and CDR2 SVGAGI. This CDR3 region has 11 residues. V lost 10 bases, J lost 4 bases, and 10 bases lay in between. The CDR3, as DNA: TGTGCCACCTCTTCAGGCTATGGCTACACCTTC. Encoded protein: CATSSGYGYTF.

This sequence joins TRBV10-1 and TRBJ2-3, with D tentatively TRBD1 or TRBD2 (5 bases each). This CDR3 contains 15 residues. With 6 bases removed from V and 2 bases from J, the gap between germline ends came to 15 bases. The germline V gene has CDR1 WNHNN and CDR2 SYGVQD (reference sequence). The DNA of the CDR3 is TGCGCCAGCAGCGGTGGGACGCTTGACACAGATACGCAGTATTTT. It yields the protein CASSGGTLDTDTQYF.

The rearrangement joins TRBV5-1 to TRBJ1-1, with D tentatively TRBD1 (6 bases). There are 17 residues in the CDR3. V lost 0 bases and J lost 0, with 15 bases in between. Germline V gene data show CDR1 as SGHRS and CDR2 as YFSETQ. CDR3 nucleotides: TGCGCCAGCAGCTTGGCCGGGGGGCGGGTGTTGAACACTGAAGCTTTCTTT. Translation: CASSLAGGRVLNTEAFF.

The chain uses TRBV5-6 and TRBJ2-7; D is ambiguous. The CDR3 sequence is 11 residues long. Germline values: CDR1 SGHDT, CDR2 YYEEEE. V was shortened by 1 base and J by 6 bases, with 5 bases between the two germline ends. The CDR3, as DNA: TGTGCCAGCAGCTTGATGCTCGAGCAGTACTTC. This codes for CASSLMLEQYF.

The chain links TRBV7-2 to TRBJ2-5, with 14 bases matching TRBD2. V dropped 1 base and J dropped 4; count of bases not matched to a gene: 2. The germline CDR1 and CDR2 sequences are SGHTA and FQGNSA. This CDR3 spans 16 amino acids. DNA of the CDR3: TGTGCCAGCAGCTTAGGGGGGACTAGCGGGAGAGAGACCCAGTACTTC. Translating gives CASSLGGTSGRETQYF.

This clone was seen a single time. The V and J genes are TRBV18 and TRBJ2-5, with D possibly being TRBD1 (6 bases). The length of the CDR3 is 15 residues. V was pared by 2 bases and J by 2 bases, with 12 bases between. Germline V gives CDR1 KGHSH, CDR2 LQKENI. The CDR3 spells CASSPDRLGQETQYF. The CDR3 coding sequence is TGTGCCAGCTCACCAGACAGGTTGGGGCAAGAGACCCAGTACTTC.

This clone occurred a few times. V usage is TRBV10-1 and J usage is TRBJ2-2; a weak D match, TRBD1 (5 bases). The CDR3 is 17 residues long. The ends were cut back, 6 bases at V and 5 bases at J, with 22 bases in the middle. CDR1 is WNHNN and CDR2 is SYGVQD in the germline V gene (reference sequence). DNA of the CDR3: TGCGCCAGCAGCGCCAGATGGGGCGAAGCCGAAACCGGGGAGCTGTTTTTT. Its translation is CASSARWGEAETGELFF.

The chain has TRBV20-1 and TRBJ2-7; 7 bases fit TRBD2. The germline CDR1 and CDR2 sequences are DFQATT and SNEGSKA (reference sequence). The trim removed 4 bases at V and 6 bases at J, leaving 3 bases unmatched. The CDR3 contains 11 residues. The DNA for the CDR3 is TGCAGTGCTAAGGGAGGGGTCGAGCAGTACTTC. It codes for CSAKGGVEQYF.

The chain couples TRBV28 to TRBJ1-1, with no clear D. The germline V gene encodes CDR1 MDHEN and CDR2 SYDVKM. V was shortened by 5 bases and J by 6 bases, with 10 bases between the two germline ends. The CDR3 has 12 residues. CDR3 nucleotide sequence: TGTGCCAGCAGTCCGGACGGACCTGAAGCTTTCTTT. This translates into CASSPDGPEAFF. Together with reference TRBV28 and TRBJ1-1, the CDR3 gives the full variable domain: DVKVTQSSRYLVKRTGEKVFLECVQDMDHENMFWYRQDPGLGLRLIYFSYDVKMKEKGDIPEGYSVSREKKERFSLILESASTNQTSMYLCASSPDGPEAFFGQGTRLTVV.

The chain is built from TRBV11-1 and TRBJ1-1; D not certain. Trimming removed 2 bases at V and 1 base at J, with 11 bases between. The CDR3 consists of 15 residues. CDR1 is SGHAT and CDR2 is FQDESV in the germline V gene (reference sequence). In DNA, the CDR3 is TGTGCCAGCAGCTTACAGGCCGCAAAGAACACTGAAGCTTTCTTT. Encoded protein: CASSLQAAKNTEAFF.

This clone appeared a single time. In nucleotides, the CDR3 is TGTGCCAGCAGTGAAGGGGTCGGGATAGGGGGCACCTATGGCTACACCTTC. Its translation is CASSEGVGIGGTYGYTF. This chain links TRBV6-1 with TRBJ1-2, with 7 bases fitting TRBD1. In germline, CDR1 is MNHNS, CDR2 SASEGT. J gave up 4 bases and V 1 base, and 12 bases lay outside the gene matches. The CDR3 sequence is 17 residues long.

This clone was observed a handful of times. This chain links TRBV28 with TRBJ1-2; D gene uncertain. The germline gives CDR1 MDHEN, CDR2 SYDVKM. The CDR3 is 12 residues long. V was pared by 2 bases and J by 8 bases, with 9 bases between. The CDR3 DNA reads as TGTGCCAGCAGTTTAGGGGTGATAGGCTACACCTTC. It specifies CASSLGVIGYTF.

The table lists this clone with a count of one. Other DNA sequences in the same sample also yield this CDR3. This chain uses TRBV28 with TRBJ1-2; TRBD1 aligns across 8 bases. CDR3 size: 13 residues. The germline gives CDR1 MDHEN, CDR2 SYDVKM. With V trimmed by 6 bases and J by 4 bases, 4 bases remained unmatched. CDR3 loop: CASSPDRVYGYTF. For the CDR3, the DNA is TGTGCCAGCAGCCCGGACAGGGTCTATGGCTACACCTTC.

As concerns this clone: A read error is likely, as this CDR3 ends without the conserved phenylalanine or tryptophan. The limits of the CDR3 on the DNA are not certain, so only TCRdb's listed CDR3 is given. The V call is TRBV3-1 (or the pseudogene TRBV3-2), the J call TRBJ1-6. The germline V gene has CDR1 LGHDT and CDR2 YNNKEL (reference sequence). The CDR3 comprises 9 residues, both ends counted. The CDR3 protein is CASSLRRAG.

The CDR3 region has the DNA TGCGCCAGCAGCTTGCGGAGGACAGTAGAGAATTCACCCCTCCACTTT. The encoded protein is CASSLRRTVENSPLHF. This sequence joins TRBV5-1 and TRBJ1-6; weak D call: TRBD1 (6 bases). The CDR3 consists of 16 residues. CDR1 SGHRS and CDR2 YFSETQ come from the germline V gene. The V end was cut by 1 base, the J end by 7 bases, with 15 bases between. The full variable domain, with the rest looked up from reference TRBV5-1 and TRBJ1-6, is KAGVTQTPRYLIKTRGQQVTLSCSPISGHRSVSWYQQTPGQGLQFLFEYFSETQRNKGNFPGRFSGRQFSNSRSEMNVSTLELGDSALYLCASSLRRTVENSPLHFGNGTRLTVT.

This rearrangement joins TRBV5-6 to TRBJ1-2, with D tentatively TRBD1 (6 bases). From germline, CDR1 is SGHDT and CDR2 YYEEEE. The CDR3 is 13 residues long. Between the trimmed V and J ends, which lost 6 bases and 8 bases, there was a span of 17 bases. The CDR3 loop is CASTTVGALGYTF. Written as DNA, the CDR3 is TGTGCCAGCACCACTGTGGGGGCGCTCGGCTACACCTTC.

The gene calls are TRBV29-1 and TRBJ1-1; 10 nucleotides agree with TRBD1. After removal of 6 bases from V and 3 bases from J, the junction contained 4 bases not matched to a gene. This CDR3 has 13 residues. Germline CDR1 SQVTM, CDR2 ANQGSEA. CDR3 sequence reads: CSVGGQGHTEAFF. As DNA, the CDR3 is TGCAGCGTGGGGGGACAGGGGCACACTGAAGCTTTCTTT. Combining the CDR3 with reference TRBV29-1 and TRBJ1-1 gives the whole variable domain SAVISQKPSRDICQRGTSLTIQCQVDSQVTMMFWYRQQPGQSLTLIATANQGSEATYESGFVIDKFPISRPNLTFSTLTVSNMSPEDSSIYLCSVGGQGHTEAFFGQGTRLTVV.

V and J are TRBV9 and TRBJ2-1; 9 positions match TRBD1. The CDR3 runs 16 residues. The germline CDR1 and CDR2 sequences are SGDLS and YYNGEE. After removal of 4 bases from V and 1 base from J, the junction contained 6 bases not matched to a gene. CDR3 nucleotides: TGTGCCAGCAGCCCCACAGGGGGCAAATCCTACAATGAGCAGTTCTTC. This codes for CASSPTGGKSYNEQFF.

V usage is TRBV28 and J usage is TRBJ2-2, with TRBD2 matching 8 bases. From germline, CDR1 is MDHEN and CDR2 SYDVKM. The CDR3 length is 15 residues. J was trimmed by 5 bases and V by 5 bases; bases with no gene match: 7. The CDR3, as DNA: TGTGCCAGCAGTACAGCGGGAGTGGGGACCGGGGAGCTGTTTTTT. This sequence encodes CASSTAGVGTGELFF.

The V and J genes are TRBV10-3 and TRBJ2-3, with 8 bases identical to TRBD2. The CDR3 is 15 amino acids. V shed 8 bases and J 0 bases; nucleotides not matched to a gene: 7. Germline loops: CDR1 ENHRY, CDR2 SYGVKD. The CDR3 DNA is TGTGCCATCTACCCCAGACTAGCGAGCACAGATACGCAGTATTTT. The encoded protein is CAIYPRLASTDTQYF.

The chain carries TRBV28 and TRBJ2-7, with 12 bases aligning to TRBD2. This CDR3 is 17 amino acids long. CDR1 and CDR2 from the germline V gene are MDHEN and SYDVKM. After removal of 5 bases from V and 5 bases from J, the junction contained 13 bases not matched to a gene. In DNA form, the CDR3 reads TGTGCCAGCAGTATTATCGCGCTGGGACTAGCGGGCCACGAGCAGTACTTC. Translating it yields CASSIIALGLAGHEQYF.

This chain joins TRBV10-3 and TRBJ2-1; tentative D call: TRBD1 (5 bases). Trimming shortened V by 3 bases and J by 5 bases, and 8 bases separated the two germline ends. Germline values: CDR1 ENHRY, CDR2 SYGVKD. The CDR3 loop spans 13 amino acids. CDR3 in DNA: TGTGCCATCAGTGATTTAGGGGACAATGAGCAGTTCTTC. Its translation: CAISDLGDNEQFF.

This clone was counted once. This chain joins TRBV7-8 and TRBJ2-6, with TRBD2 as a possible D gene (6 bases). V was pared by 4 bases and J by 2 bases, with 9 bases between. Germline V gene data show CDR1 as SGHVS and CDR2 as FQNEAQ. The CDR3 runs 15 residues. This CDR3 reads CASSSRTTGANVLTF. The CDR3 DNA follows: TGTGCCAGCAGCTCCCGGACTACTGGGGCCAACGTCCTGACTTTC.

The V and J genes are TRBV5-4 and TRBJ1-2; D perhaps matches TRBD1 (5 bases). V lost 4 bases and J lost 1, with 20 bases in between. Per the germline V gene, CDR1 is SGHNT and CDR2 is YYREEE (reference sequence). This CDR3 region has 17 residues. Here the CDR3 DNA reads TGTGCCAGCAGCATTTCCTACGGGGCAGGGAATAACTATGGCTACACCTTC. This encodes CASSISYGAGNNYGYTF.